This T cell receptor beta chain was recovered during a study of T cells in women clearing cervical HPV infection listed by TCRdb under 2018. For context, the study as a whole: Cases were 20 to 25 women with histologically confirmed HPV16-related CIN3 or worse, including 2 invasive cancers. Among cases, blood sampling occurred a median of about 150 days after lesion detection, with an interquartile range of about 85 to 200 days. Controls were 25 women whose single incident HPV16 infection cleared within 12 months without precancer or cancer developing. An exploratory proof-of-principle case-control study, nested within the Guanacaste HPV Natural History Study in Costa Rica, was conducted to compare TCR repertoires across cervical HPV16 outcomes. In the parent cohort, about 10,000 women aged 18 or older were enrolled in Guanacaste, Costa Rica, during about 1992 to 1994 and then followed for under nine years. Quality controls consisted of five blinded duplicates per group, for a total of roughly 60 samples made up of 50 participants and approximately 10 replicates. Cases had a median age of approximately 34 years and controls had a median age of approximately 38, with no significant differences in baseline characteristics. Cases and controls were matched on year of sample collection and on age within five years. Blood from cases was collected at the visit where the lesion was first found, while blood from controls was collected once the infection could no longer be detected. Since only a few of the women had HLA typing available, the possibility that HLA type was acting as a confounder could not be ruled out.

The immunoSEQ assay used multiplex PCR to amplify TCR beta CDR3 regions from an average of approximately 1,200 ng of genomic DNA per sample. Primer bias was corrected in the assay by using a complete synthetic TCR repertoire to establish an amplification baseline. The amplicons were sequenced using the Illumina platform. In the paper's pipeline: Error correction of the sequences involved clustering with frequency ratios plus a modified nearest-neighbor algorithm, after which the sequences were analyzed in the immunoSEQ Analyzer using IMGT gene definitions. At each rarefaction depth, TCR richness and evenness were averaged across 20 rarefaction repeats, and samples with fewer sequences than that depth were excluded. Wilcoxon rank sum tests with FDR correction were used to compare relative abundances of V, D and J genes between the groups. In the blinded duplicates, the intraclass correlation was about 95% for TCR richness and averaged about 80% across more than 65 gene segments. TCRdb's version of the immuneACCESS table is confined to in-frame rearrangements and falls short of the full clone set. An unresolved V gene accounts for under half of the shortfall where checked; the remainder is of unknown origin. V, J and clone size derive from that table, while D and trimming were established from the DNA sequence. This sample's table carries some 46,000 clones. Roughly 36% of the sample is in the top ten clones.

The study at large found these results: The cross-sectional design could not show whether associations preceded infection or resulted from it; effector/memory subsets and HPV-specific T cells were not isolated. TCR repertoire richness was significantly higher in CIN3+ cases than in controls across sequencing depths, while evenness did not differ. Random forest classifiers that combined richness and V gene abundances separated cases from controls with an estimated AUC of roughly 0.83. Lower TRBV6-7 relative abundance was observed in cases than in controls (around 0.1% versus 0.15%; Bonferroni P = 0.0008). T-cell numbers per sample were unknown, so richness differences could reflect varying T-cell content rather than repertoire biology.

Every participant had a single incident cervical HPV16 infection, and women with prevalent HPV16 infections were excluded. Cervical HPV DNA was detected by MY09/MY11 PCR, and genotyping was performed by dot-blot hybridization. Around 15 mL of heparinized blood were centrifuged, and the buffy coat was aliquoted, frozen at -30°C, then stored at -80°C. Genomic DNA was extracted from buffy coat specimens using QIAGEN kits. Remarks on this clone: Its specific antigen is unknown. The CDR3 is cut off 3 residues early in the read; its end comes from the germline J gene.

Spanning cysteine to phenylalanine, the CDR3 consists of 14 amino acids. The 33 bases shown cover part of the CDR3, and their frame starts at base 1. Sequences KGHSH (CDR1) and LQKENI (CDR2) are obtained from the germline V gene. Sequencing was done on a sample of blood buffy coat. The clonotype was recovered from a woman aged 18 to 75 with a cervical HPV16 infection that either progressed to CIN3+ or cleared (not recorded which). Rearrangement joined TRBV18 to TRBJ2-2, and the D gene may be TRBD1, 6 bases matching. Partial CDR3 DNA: TGTGCCAGCTCACCACAGGGGGTGCATGAAAAG. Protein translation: CASSPQGVHEK. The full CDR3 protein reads CASSPQGVHEKLFF.